Following are 13 T cell receptor beta chains from one sample sequenced in a study of T cells in Graves' hyperthyroidism and ophthalmopathy. Researchers took RNA transcripts and amplified the TCR beta CDR3 regions from them. Researchers ran a first-round RT-PCR on the TCR CDR3 using the HTBI primer set. A single record per CDR3 protein comes from TCRdb applying MiXCR to the multiplex PCR reads. The sample has 300,000 to 450,000 distinct CDR3 sequences, approximately 14% seen once. The sample consisted of blood. The receptor set was obtained from a woman in her 30s with Graves' ophthalmopathy.

This clonotype was counted only a few times. The chain employs TRBV27 and TRBJ2-3, with 10 bases fitting TRBD2. Germline loops: CDR1 MNHEY, CDR2 SMNVEV (reference sequence). The CDR3 loop spans 16 amino acids. After removal of 5 bases from V and 4 bases from J, the junction contained 9 bases not matched to a gene. The CDR3 nucleotides are TGTGCCAGCAGTCTTATAGGACTAGCGGTTTCAGATACGCAGTATTTT. Its protein is CASSLIGLAVSDTQYF.

This clonotype has at least ten counts. This chain joins TRBV20-1 and TRBJ2-1; TRBD2 agrees at 9 bases. CDR3 length: 15 residues. Germline V gives CDR1 DFQATT, CDR2 SNEGSKA (reference sequence). The trim removed 4 bases at V and 8 bases at J, leaving 12 bases unmatched. The CDR3 region is CSATSGSGGPDEQFF. In DNA form, the CDR3 reads TGCAGTGCTACTTCGGGGAGCGGGGGGCCCGATGAGCAGTTCTTC.

This clonotype was recorded many times. V and J are TRBV11-3 and TRBJ1-6, with D possibly TRBD1 on 5 matching bases. V lost 1 base and J 13 bases, leaving 11 bases between the germline ends. This CDR3 spans 13 amino acids. Germline CDR1 reads SGHNT; CDR2 reads YENEEA. The CDR3 reads CASSLGGTNPLHF. CDR3 nucleotides: TGTGCCAGCAGCTTAGGGGGGACGAACCCCCTCCACTTT.

This clonotype was detected many times. The chain is built from TRBV20-1 and TRBJ2-7, with 7 positions matching TRBD2. J gave up 3 bases and V 5 bases, and 1 base lay outside the gene matches. Germline V gene lookup returns CDR1 DFQATT and CDR2 SNEGSKA (reference sequence). The CDR3 covers 11 residues. CDR3 sequence: CSAWTSYEQYF. DNA of the CDR3: TGCAGTGCTTGGACTAGCTACGAGCAGTACTTC.

Only a few counts were recorded for this clonotype. The chain combines TRBV12-3 or TRBV12-4 with TRBJ1-3; 7 bases map to TRBD1. V was clipped by 3 bases and J by 4 bases; unmatched bases: 12. There are 17 residues in the CDR3. CDR3 bases: TGTGCCAGCAGTTTGGTCCCTGCAGGGGGATCCGGAAACACCATATATTTT. The encoded protein is CASSLVPAGGSGNTIYF.

There are many counts of this clonotype. The J gene is TRBJ1-5, the V gene TRBV28, with D tentatively TRBD1 (6 bases). With 4 bases removed from V and 1 base from J, the gap between germline ends came to 14 bases. Germline CDR1 MDHEN, CDR2 SYDVKM. The CDR3 consists of 16 residues. CDR3 sequence: CASSSRTEGSNQPQHF. CDR3 coding DNA: TGTGCCAGCAGTTCACGGACAGAAGGAAGCAATCAGCCCCAGCATTTT.

This clonotype was picked up one time. The rearrangement uses TRBV3-1 and TRBJ1-2, with D perhaps TRBD1 (6 bases). This CDR3 spans 14 amino acids. The germline gives CDR1 LGHDT, CDR2 YNNKEL (reference sequence). V was clipped by 1 base and J by 1 base, with 7 bases between them. CDR3 bases: TGTGCCAGCAGCCAAGGGACAGTTAACTATGGCTACACCTTC. Translating it yields CASSQGTVNYGYTF.

On this clonotype itself: Since a much larger clone is just one base distant, this may be a read error. The chain couples TRBV12-3 or TRBV12-4 to TRBJ1-1, with D perhaps matching TRBD1 (5 bases). V was pared by 3 bases and J by 3 bases, with 17 bases between. This CDR3 spans 16 amino acids. In nucleotides, the CDR3 is TGTGCCAGCAGTTTCCCCCCAGGGTGGGCGGACACTGAAGCTTTCTTT. It translates to CASSFPPGWADTEAFF.

This clonotype appeared many times. The chain employs TRBV18 and TRBJ1-2; weak D call: TRBD1 (5 bases). V dropped 0 bases and J dropped 5 bases, with 10 bases sitting between them. Germline V gives CDR1 KGHSH, CDR2 LQKENI. The CDR3 has 14 residues. CDR3 loop: CASSPPTESYGYTF. The CDR3 DNA reads as TGTGCCAGCTCACCACCGACAGAATCGTATGGCTACACCTTC. The full variable domain, in which reference TRBV18 and TRBJ1-2 provide the parts outside the CDR3, is NAGVMQNPRHLVRRRGQEARLRCSPMKGHSHVYWYRQLPEEGLKFMVYLQKENIIDESGMPKERFSAEFPKEGPSILRIQQVVRGDSAAYFCASSPPTESYGYTFGSGTRLTVV.

This clonotype was seen at least ten times. The chain employs TRBV11-2 and TRBJ2-1, with 7 bases matching TRBD2. V lost 0 bases to trimming and J lost 15 bases; unmatched junction nucleotides: 8. There are 13 residues in the CDR3. CDR1 is SGHAT, CDR2 FQNNGV, per germline. The CDR3 protein is CASSLDPGTTTFF. The CDR3 nucleotides read TGTGCCAGCAGCTTAGATCCCGGGACTACGACGTTCTTC.

In this sample, this clonotype turned up many times. The V call is TRBV7-2, the J call TRBJ2-3; TRBD2 matches at 8 bases. Losses at the gene ends were 6 bases for V and 0 bases for J; bases not matched to a gene: 5. The germline gives CDR1 SGHTA, CDR2 FQGNSA. This CDR3 region has 15 residues. CDR3 nucleotides: TGTGCCAGCAGGGGGACTAGTCTGAGCACAGATACGCAGTATTTT. Encoded protein: CASRGTSLSTDTQYF.

This clonotype was detected many times. The V call is TRBV20-1, the J call TRBJ1-2; no clear D. Per germline, CDR1 DFQATT and CDR2 SNEGSKA (reference sequence). The V and J ends lost 2 bases and 2 bases respectively, with 12 bases between them. The CDR3 contains 14 residues. The CDR3 bases are TGCAGTGCTAGACTTGAGTTGTGGAACTATGGCTACACCTTC. Its protein is CSARLELWNYGYTF.

The J gene is TRBJ2-5, the V gene TRBV12-3 or TRBV12-4; 13 bases line up with TRBD2. With V trimmed by 2 bases and J by 2 bases, 5 bases remained unmatched. There are 17 residues in the CDR3. This chain's CDR3 is CASSLLLAGGPQETQYF. CDR3 nucleotide sequence: TGTGCCAGCAGTTTATTACTAGCGGGGGGGCCACAAGAGACCCAGTACTTC.